These 22 T cell receptor beta chains were sequenced from one sample in a study of shared clonotypes between healthy human individuals. Cells designated naive CD8 were CD45RO-negative and were positively selected for CCR7, with terminally differentiated effector memory CD45RA+ cells excluded. Sequencing was performed with immunoSEQ multiplex PCR; in TCRdb, only in-frame clones are kept and a portion is missing. The table includes nearly 2 million clones, about 95% detected once. What was sequenced was naive CD8+ T cells sorted from blood. These receptors were obtained from a man younger than 30 in good health.

To note about this clone: Distinct nucleotide sequences in the sample also encode this CDR3. The V gene is TRBV6-1, the J gene TRBJ2-7; D is unresolved. The CDR3 totals 13 residues. V shed 2 bases and J shed 1 base, with 6 bases lying between them. From germline, CDR1 is MNHNS and CDR2 SASEGT. The CDR3 protein is CASSERRSYEQYF. The CDR3 DNA sequence: TGTGCCAGCAGTGAAAGACGGTCCTACGAGCAGTACTTC.

This chain connects TRBV28 to TRBJ2-5, with TRBD2 matching 8 bases. The CDR3 contains 14 residues. Germline V gene data show CDR1 as MDHEN and CDR2 as SYDVKM. V dropped 6 bases and J dropped 5; count of bases not matched to a gene: 8. This CDR3 reads CASSLLAVGETQYF. The CDR3 DNA sequence: TGTGCCAGCAGCTTACTAGCGGTTGGGGAGACCCAGTACTTC.

The table lists this clone with a count of one. The V and J genes are TRBV4-1 and TRBJ2-5; maybe TRBD2 (7 bases). V was pared by 2 bases and J by 4 bases, with 11 bases between. The CDR3 is 14 residues long. Germline CDR1 MGHRA, CDR2 YSYEKL. The DNA of the CDR3 is TGCGCCAGCAGCCAACCGGGGGGCCTAGAGACCCAGTACTTC. Residues: CASSQPGGLETQYF.

The chain joins TRBV5-1 to TRBJ1-1; D remains unclear. Trimming stripped 0 bases from V and 4 bases from J, with 16 bases between. Per germline, CDR1 SGHRS and CDR2 YFSETQ. The CDR3 spans 16 residues. The CDR3 here is CASSLAVNGPGTEAFF. CDR3 in DNA: TGCGCCAGCAGCTTGGCGGTTAATGGGCCGGGCACTGAAGCTTTCTTT.

The V gene is TRBV7-9, the J gene TRBJ1-2; 10 bases are shared with TRBD1. Germline values: CDR1 SEHNR, CDR2 FQNEAQ (reference sequence). The CDR3 spans 16 residues. After removal of 2 bases from V and 6 bases from J, the junction contained 9 bases not matched to a gene. The CDR3 DNA is TGTGCCAGCAGCTTACTTCGACAGGGGGCTGGGAATGGCTACACCTTC. Protein: CASSLLRQGAGNGYTF.

The rearrangement joins TRBV10-3 to TRBJ2-3; D unresolved. CDR3 length: 13 residues. The germline V gene encodes CDR1 ENHRY and CDR2 SYGVKD. With 2 bases removed from V and 3 bases from J, the gap between germline ends came to 6 bases. The CDR3, as DNA: TGTGCCATCAGTGAGGGAGTGACAGATACGCAGTATTTT. It is translated as CAISEGVTDTQYF.

The chain couples TRBV7-9 to TRBJ1-1, with D perhaps matching TRBD1 (6 bases). Trimming left V 3 bases short and J 7 bases short, with 12 bases between. The CDR3 is 13 residues long. Germline V gene sequence: CDR1 SEHNR, CDR2 FQNEAQ (reference sequence). CDR3 nucleotides: TGTGCCAGCAGCTTCGGTAGGGGGATTGAAGCTTTCTTT. Residues: CASSFGRGIEAFF. Looking up the rest from reference TRBV7-9 and TRBJ1-1 gives the full variable domain: DTGVSQNPRHKITKRGQNVTFRCDPISEHNRLYWYRQTLGQGPEFLTYFQNEAQLEKSRLLSDRFSAERPKGSFSTLEIQRTEQGDSAMYLCASSFGRGIEAFFGQGTRLTVV.

Concerning this clone itself: Other DNA variants within this sample encode the same CDR3. V usage is TRBV13 and J usage is TRBJ2-7; no clear D gene. The CDR3 runs 13 residues. Germline assignment: CDR1 PRHDT and CDR2 FYEKMQ (reference sequence). V dropped 0 bases and J dropped 1 base, with 4 bases sitting between them. The CDR3 spells CASSLGRSYEQYF. The DNA for the CDR3 is TGTGCCAGCAGCTTAGGACGGTCCTACGAGCAGTACTTC.

V is TRBV30 and J is TRBJ2-1; perhaps D is TRBD1 or TRBD2 (6 bases each). This CDR3 spans 14 amino acids. Looked up from germline, CDR1 is GTSNPN and CDR2 is SVGIG (reference sequence). Trimming removed 5 bases at V and 0 bases at J, with 11 bases between. This CDR3 is CAWGGPSSYNEQFF. The CDR3 DNA sequence: TGTGCCTGGGGGGGGCCGAGCTCCTACAATGAGCAGTTCTTC. Based on the CDR3 plus reference TRBV30 and TRBJ2-1, the full variable domain is SQTIHQWPATLVQPVGSPLSLECTVEGTSNPNLYWYRQAAGRGLQLLFYSVGIGQISSEVPQNLSASRPQDRQFILSSKKLLLSDSGFYLCAWGGPSSYNEQFFGPGTRLTVL.

A note on this clone: This sample also contains other DNA sequences that code for the same CDR3. The rearrangement joins TRBV19 to TRBJ2-7, with a weak D call TRBD1 (5 bases). The CDR3 has 11 residues. Trimming stripped 9 bases from V and 3 bases from J, with 9 bases between. Germline assignment: CDR1 LNHDA and CDR2 SQIVND (reference sequence). The DNA for the CDR3 is TGTGCCAGCACGGACAACTACGAGCAGTACTTC. This gives the protein CASTDNYEQYF. Full variable domain (missing parts from reference TRBV19 and TRBJ2-7): DGGITQSPKYLFRKEGQNVTLSCEQNLNHDAMYWYRQDPGQGLRLIYYSQIVNDFQKGDIAEGYSVSREKKESFPLTVTSAQKNPTAFYLCASTDNYEQYFGPGTRLTVT.

This chain uses TRBV6-1 with TRBJ2-1; TRBD2 agrees at 8 bases. The CDR3 spans 15 residues. Germline lookup yields CDR1 MNHNS and CDR2 SASEGT. V lost 5 bases and J lost 10; bases outside the gene matches: 13. This CDR3 reads CASSRGRPTIEEQFF. DNA of the CDR3: TGTGCCAGCAGTCGCGGGAGGCCGACAATTGAAGAGCAGTTCTTC.

This chain uses TRBV13 with TRBJ2-7; D is unclear. The CDR3 extends over 15 amino acids. Germline V gives CDR1 PRHDT, CDR2 FYEKMQ (reference sequence). Trimming removed 7 bases at V and 0 bases at J, with 16 bases between. The CDR3, as DNA: TGTGCCAGCACCCCTAAAGGCGAGGCCTCCTACGAGCAGTACTTC. Its protein product is CASTPKGEASYEQYF.

The chain joins TRBV2 to TRBJ2-7; D unclear. The V gene lost 5 bases and the J gene lost 3 bases, with 11 bases spanning the gap. CDR3 length: 13 amino acids. The V gene's germline CDR1 is SNHLY and CDR2 FYNNEI. The CDR3: CASSSLGVYEQYF. The CDR3 nucleotides are TGTGCCAGCAGTTCTCTCGGAGTCTACGAGCAGTACTTC.

The V call is TRBV7-9, the J call TRBJ1-1, with D hard to call. Germline V gives CDR1 SEHNR, CDR2 FQNEAQ (reference sequence). Trimming took off 5 bases at V and 7 bases at J, with 11 bases between the two ends. CDR3 length equals 12 residues. DNA for the CDR3: TGTGCCAGCAGCGCCGACATTTTTGAAGCTTTCTTT. It codes for CASSADIFEAFF.

The chain joins TRBV5-1 to TRBJ2-3, with 7 bases that match TRBD2. After removal of 2 bases from V and 4 bases from J, the junction contained 1 base not matched to a gene. The germline CDR1 and CDR2 sequences are SGHRS and YFSETQ. This CDR3 has 13 amino acids. This chain's CDR3 is CASSFTSADTQYF. The CDR3 nucleotides read TGCGCCAGCAGCTTTACTAGCGCAGATACGCAGTATTTT.

This clone was detected once. This sequence joins TRBV29-1 and TRBJ1-1, with D possibly TRBD1 on 6 matching bases. V shed 7 bases and J shed 5 bases, with 14 bases lying between them. The CDR3 has 12 residues. Germline CDR1 SQVTM, CDR2 ANQGSEA. The CDR3 sequence is CSADGGRTEAFF. The DNA for the CDR3 is TGCAGCGCAGATGGGGGGCGTACTGAAGCTTTCTTT.

The chain couples TRBV4-1 to TRBJ2-5; 12 bases map to TRBD2. Germline values: CDR1 MGHRA, CDR2 YSYEKL. Trimming took 4 bases from V and 5 from J; bases not matched to a gene: 8. The CDR3 sequence is 16 residues long. The CDR3 DNA is TGCGCCAGCAGCCGCCCTAGCGGGGGGGCCCGCGAGACCCAGTACTTC. This sequence encodes CASSRPSGGARETQYF.

The chain combines TRBV4-3 with TRBJ2-3; 9 positions match TRBD2. CDR1 and CDR2 (germline): LGHNA, YSLEER. The CDR3 has 17 amino acids. V trimming: 1 base; J trimming: 6 bases; junction bases outside the gene matches: 11. CDR3 sequence: CASSQGVSGSGRDTQYF. CDR3 DNA: TGCGCCAGCAGCCAAGGGGTTAGCGGGAGTGGGAGGGATACGCAGTATTTT.

The CDR3 is CASSQALTDTYEQYF. The CDR3 nucleotides are TGCGCCAGCAGCCAAGCTCTGACAGACACCTACGAGCAGTACTTC. The chain carries TRBV4-1 and TRBJ2-7; D possibly corresponds to TRBD1 (5 bases). Trimming pared 1 base from V and 2 bases from J, leaving 12 bases between. The CDR3 length is 15 residues. Germline CDR1 MGHRA, CDR2 YSYEKL.

The rearrangement links TRBV29-1 to TRBJ2-1, with D unresolved. The ends were cut back, 6 bases at V and 3 bases at J, with 15 bases in the middle. Per germline, CDR1 SQVTM and CDR2 ANQGSEA. The CDR3 is made up of 14 amino acids. In nucleotides, the CDR3 is TGCAGCGTCATCCTAGAGCAGCACTACAATGAGCAGTTCTTC. It translates to CSVILEQHYNEQFF.

This chain links TRBV29-1 with TRBJ2-7; 9 nucleotides align to TRBD2. J lost 4 bases, V lost 4 bases, and 11 bases had no gene match. Germline CDR1 SQVTM, CDR2 ANQGSEA. The CDR3 totals 15 residues. CDR3 sequence: CSVGIAGVVGYEQYF. The CDR3 DNA follows: TGCAGCGTTGGAATAGCGGGAGTCGTAGGTTACGAGCAGTACTTC.

The CDR3 nucleotides are TGTGCCAGCAGTTATTCCAGGGGGCTGAGTGGCTACACCTTC. Translating gives CASSYSRGLSGYTF. The chain couples TRBV6-5 to TRBJ1-2; 8 bases match TRBD1. This CDR3 is built from 14 residues. V shed 3 bases and J 7 bases; nucleotides not matched to a gene: 7. Germline V lookup: CDR1 MNHEY, CDR2 SVGAGI.